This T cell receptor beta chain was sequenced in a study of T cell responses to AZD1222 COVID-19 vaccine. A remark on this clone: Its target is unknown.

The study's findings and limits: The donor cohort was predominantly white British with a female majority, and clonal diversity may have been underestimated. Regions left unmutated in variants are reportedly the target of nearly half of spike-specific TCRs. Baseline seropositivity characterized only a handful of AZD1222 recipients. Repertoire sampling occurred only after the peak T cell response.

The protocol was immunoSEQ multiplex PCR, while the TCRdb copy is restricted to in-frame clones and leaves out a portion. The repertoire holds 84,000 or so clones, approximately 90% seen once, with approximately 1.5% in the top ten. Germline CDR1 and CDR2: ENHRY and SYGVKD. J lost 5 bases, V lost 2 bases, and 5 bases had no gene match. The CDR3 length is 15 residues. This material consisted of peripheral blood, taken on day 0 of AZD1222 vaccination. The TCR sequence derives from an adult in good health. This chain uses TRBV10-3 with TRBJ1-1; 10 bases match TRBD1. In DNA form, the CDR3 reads TGTGCCATCAGTGAGGAGACAGGGGGCTCAACTGAAGCTTTCTTT. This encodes CAISEETGGSTEAFF.